The entry below gives a single TCR beta chain sequence along with its context. This record comes from a study of response to subunit inactivated influenza vaccine. Trimming at V came to 5 bases and at J to 4 bases, leaving 13 bases not matched to a gene. The CDR3 totals 16 residues. Germline CDR1 reads SGHVS; CDR2 reads FQNEAQ. TCRdb itself ran the RT-PCR reads through MiXCR, one entry per CDR3 protein. Of around 520,000 distinct CDR3 sequences listed, about 11% are singletons. Sequenced material: PBMCs from blood, taken on the day of vaccination. The sequence was obtained from a man in his fifties or sixties who received an inactivated influenza vaccine. V is TRBV7-8 and J is TRBJ2-7; TRBD2 aligns across 8 bases. The CDR3 nucleotides are TGTGCCAGCAGCCTCCGGGGGGGATGGACAGCTTACGAGCAGTACTTC. Protein sequence: CASSLRGGWTAYEQYF.